The sequence of this TCR beta chain was determined in a study of blood T cell repertoires in COVID-19. Study details: The United States, Italy and Spain provided the acute and convalescent COVID-19 samples.

This CDR3 is 15 amino acids long. CDR1 is SNHLY and CDR2 is FYNNEI in the germline V gene. Trimming removed 4 bases from V and 4 bases from J; junction bases left unmatched: 6. Clones were read by immunoSEQ multiplex PCR, and TCRdb kept only the in-frame ones, dropping some. The table lists over 150,000 clones, 65% to 90% of them singletons. The sequenced sample was peripheral blood. The clonotype comes from a woman aged 55-69 years with COVID-19, enrolled during active disease. The chain links TRBV2 to TRBJ2-1, with 8 bases aligning to TRBD2. The CDR3 region has the DNA TGTGCCAGCAGTGCCAAGCGGGGGTCATACAATGAGCAGTTCTTC. Translated: CASSAKRGSYNEQFF. Full variable domain (outside the CDR3, taken from reference TRBV2 and TRBJ2-1): EPEVTQTPSHQVTQMGQEVILRCVPISNHLYFYWYRQILGQKVEFLVSFYNNEISEKSEIFDDQFSVERPDGSNFTLKIRSTKLEDSAMYFCASSAKRGSYNEQFFGPGTRLTVL.